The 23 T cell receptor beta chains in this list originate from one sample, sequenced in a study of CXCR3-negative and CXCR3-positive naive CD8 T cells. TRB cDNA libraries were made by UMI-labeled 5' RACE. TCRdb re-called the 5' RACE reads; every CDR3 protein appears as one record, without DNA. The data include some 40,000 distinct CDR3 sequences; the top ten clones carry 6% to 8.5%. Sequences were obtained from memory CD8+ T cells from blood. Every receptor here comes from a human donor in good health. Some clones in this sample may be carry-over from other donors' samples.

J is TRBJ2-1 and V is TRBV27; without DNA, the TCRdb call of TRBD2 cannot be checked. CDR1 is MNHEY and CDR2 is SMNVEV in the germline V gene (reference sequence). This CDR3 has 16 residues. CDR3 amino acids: CASSPLAGGTYNEQFF.

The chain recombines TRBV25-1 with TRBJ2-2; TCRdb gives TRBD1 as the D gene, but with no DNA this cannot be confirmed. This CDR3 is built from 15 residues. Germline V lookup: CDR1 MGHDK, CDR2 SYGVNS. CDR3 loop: CASSERDRGTGELFF.

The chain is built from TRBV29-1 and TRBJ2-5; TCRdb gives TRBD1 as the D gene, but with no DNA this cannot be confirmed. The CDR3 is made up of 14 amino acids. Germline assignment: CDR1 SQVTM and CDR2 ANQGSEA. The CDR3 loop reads CSVAEGMFSETQYF.

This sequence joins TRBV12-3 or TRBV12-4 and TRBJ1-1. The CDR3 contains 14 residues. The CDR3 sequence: CASSLAGPGTEAFF.

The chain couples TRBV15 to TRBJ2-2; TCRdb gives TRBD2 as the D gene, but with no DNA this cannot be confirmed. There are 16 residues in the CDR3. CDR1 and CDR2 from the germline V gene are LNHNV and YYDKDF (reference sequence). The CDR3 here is CATSRDFFSGTGELFF.

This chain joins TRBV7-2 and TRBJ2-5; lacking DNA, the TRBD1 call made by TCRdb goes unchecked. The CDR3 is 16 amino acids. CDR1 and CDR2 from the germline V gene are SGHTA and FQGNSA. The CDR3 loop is CASSSGPGTAQETQYF.

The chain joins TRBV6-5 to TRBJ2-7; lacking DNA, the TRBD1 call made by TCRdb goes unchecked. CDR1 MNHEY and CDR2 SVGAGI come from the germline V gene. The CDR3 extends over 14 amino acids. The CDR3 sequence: CASSSGTDIYEQYF.

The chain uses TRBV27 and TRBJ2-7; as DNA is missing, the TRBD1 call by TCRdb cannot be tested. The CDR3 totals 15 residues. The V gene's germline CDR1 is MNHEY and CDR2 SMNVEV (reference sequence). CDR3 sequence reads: CASSWQQGSSYEQYF.

The CDR3 loop reads CASNPTGTAYEQYF. The chain uses TRBV7-2 and TRBJ2-7; TCRdb outputs TRBD1, but without DNA this stays unchecked. Germline values: CDR1 SGHTA, CDR2 FQGNSA. The CDR3 runs to 14 residues.

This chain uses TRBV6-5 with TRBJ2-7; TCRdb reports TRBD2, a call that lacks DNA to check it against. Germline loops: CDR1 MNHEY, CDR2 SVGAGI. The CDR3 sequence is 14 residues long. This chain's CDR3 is CASSYSAAADEQYF.

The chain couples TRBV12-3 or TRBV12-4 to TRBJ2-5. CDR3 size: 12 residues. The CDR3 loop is CASSKYQETQYF.

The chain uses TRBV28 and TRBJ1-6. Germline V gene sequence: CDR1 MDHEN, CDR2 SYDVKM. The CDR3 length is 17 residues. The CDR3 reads CASISAEENSYNSPLHF.

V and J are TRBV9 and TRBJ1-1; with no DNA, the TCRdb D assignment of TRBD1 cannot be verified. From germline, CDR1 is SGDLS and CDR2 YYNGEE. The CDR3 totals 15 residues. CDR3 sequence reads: CASSVGGGLNTGAFF.

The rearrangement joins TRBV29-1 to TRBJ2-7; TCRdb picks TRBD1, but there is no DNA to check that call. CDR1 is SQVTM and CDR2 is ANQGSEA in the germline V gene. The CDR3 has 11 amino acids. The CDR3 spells CSVGQGNEQYF.

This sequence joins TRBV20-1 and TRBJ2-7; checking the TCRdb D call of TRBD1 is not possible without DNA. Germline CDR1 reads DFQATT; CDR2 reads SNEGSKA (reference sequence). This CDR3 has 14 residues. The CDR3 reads CSAQGGRSSYEQYF.

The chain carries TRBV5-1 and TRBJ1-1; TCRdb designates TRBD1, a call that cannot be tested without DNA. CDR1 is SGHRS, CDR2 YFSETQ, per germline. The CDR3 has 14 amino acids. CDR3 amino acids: CASSPTGGNTEAFF.

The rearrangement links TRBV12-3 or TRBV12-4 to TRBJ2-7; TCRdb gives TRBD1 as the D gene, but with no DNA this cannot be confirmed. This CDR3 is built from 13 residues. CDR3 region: CASSLTGTYEQYF.

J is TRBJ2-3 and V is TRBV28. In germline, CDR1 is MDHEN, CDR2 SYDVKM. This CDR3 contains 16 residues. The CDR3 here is CASSLWEQAGTDTQYF.

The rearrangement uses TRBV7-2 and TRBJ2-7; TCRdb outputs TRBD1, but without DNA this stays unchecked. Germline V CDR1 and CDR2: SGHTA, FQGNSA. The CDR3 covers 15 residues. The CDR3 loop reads CASSLIKAGLDEQYF. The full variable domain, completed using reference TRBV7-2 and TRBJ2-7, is GAGVSQSPSNKVTEKGKDVELRCDPISGHTALYWYRQSLGQGLEFLIYFQGNSAPDKSGLPSDRFSAERTGGSVSTLTIQRTQQEDSAVYLCASSLIKAGLDEQYFGPGTRLTVT.

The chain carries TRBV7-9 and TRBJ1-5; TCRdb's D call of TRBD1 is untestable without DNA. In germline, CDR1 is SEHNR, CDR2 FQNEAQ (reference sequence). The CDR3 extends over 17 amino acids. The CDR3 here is CASSSGEGQYSNQPQHF.

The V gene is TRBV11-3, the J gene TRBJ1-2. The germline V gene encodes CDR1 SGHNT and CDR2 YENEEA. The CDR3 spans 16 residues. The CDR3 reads CASSSKLGYLSYGYTF.

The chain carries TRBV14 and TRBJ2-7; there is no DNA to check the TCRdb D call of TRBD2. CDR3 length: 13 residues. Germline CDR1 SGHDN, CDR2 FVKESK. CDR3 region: CASSQGRGGEQYF.

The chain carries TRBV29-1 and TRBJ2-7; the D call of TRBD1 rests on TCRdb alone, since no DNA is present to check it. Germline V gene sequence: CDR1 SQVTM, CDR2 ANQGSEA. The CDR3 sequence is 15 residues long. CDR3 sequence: CSVEGGAGTDYEQYF.